The 23 T cell receptor beta chains below were found in one sample sequenced in a study of tumor-infiltrating lymphocytes in primary liver carcinoma. From roughly 500 ng total RNA, TCR beta cDNA was generated with a primer in the constant region. Three nested multiplex PCR rounds, a slightly modified ARM-PCR, produced the libraries for TCR beta. The opening two PCR rounds, about 11 cycles each, paired TRBV1-TRBV30 forward primers with a C-beta reverse primer. MiXCR, run by TCRdb on the multiplex PCR reads, gives a single entry per CDR3 protein. The profile shows fewer than 30,000 distinct CDR3 sequences, roughly four fifths of them singletons. Co-extracted RNA and DNA came from about 20-30 mg of unsorted bulk tissue. The sequencing input was liver tumor tissue from sampling region 3. Subset reported: tumor region T3, left-lateral pole. Receptors originate from a middle-aged man with primary liver carcinoma and hepatitis B virus infection.

Notes on this clonotype: One end of the junction does not line up with germline, which may come from a read error. J is TRBJ2-1 and V is TRBV10-1; 7 bases are a match to TRBD1. The CDR3 has 15 amino acids. Germline V gene sequence: CDR1 WNHNN, CDR2 SYGVQD (reference sequence). CDR3 loop: CASSPGTADYSEQFF. DNA of the CDR3: TGCGCCAGCAGCCCGGGGACAGCGGATTACAGTGAGCAGTTCTTC.

By share, this clonotype ranks as medium-sized. The genes are TRBV10-3 and TRBJ2-7, with D possibly matching TRBD1 (7 bases). CDR1 is ENHRY, CDR2 SYGVKD, per germline. V lost 4 bases and J lost 6, with 16 bases in between. There are 14 residues in the CDR3. DNA for the CDR3: TGTGCCATCAGTGCGGGGGACAGTCGGCCCGAGCAGTACTTC. Amino acids: CAISAGDSRPEQYF.

On this clonotype itself: This clone may be a read error of a much larger clone one base away. The chain recombines TRBV20-1 with TRBJ1-2; weak D call: TRBD1 (6 bases). Germline-derived CDR1 and CDR2 are DFQATT and SNEGSKA (reference sequence). The CDR3 is 15 amino acids. As DNA, the CDR3 is TGCACTGCTAGAGATTTTCTGACAGGCAGTTATGGCTACACCTTC. Translation: CTARDFLTGSYGYTF.

In the case of this clonotype: One end of the junction does not line up with germline, which may come from a read error. The chain recombines TRBV5-1 with TRBJ2-2; D gene uncertain. This CDR3 has 14 residues. The germline gives CDR1 SGHRS, CDR2 YFSETQ. CDR3 residues: CTSNLAERPGELFF. The CDR3 nucleotides are TGCACCAGCAACTTGGCCGAGAGACCCGGGGAGCTGTTTTTT.

Worth noting for this clonotype: It is likely a read error, because the conserved phenylalanine at the end of the CDR3 is missing. The chain links TRBV4-1 to TRBJ1-2; D uncertain. This CDR3 is built from 14 residues. Germline V lookup: CDR1 MGHRA, CDR2 YSYEKL. Trimming left V 1 base short and J 8 bases short, with 14 bases between. CDR3 region: CASSQGGRSYGYTI. The DNA for the CDR3 is TGCGCCAGCAGCCAAGGAGGTCGGAGCTACGGCTACACCATC.

The chain joins TRBV29-1 to TRBJ2-1; TRBD2 matches at 10 bases. The germline V gene encodes CDR1 SQVTM and CDR2 ANQGSEA. The V gene end was trimmed by 6 bases and the J gene end by 6 bases; junction bases not matched to a gene: 11. CDR3 length: 15 amino acids. Here the CDR3 reads CSVKGLAGVPNEQFF. The CDR3, as DNA: TGCAGCGTCAAGGGTCTAGCGGGAGTTCCCAATGAGCAGTTCTTC.

Comment on this clonotype: The junction does not match germline at one end; this may be a read error. This chain connects TRBV6-1 to TRBJ1-5; D remains unclear. The closer fit of TRBJ2-3 to the DNA end suggests the J call may be wrong. In germline, CDR1 is MNHNS, CDR2 SASEGT. The CDR3 spans 15 residues. CDR3 in amino acids: CASSEISYGNQPQYF. Here the CDR3 DNA reads TGCGCCAGCAGTGAAATCTCCTATGGCAATCAGCCCCAGTATTTT.

Comments on this clonotype: At one end the junction does not follow the germline gene, possibly because of a read error. The chain couples TRBV11-2 to TRBJ2-3; D is possibly TRBD2 (6 bases). Germline V gives CDR1 SGHAT, CDR2 FQNNGV. This CDR3 contains 15 residues. This CDR3 is CSSSTGISGTDTQYF. The CDR3 nucleotides are TGTTCCAGCAGCACCGGGATTAGCGGTACAGATACGCAGTATTTT.

In regard to this clonotype: A junction end diverges from the germline sequence, so it may reflect a read error. This chain connects TRBV11-2 to TRBJ1-5, with D possibly TRBD1 on 6 matching bases. Germline lookup yields CDR1 SGHAT and CDR2 FQNNGV. The CDR3 covers 13 residues. CDR3 loop: CASSPGSGQPQHF. CDR3 DNA: TGTGCCAGCAGCCCAGGTAGCGGACAGCCTCAGCATTTT.

The V gene is TRBV6-6, the J gene TRBJ2-7; D is unresolved. Between the trimmed V and J ends, which lost 3 bases and 7 bases, there was a span of 13 bases. The CDR3 covers 13 residues. Germline V CDR1 and CDR2: MNHNY, SVGAGI (reference sequence). In DNA form, the CDR3 reads TGTGCCAGCAGTTATCCAGATGCAAATGAGCAGTACTTC. This translates into CASSYPDANEQYF.

This clonotype was recorded many times. The V gene is TRBV30, the J gene TRBJ2-1; D unresolved. The CDR3 is made up of 11 amino acids. Germline-derived CDR1 and CDR2 are GTSNPN and SVGIG (reference sequence). The germline V and J ends were trimmed by 7 bases and 4 bases, with 8 bases remaining between them. CDR3 loop: CALKWYNEQFF. The CDR3 DNA reads TGTGCCTTAAAGTGGTACAATGAGCAGTTCTTC.

As to this clonotype: Germline is not matched at one junction end, which may reflect a read error. The chain combines TRBV6-5 with TRBJ2-7, with 8 bases fitting TRBD1. Germline V gene lookup returns CDR1 MNHEY and CDR2 SVGAGI. The CDR3 runs to 15 residues. The CDR3 sequence is CTSRIGQGSSYVQYF. CDR3 in DNA: TGTACCAGCAGAATCGGACAGGGCAGCTCCTACGTGCAGTACTTC.

In its sample, this clonotype is medium-sized. The genes are TRBV6-2 or TRBV6-3 and TRBJ2-7, with TRBD1 as a possible D gene (5 bases). The V end was cut by 1 base, the J end by 7 bases, with 14 bases between. From germline, CDR1 is MNHEY and CDR2 SVGEGT. The CDR3 totals 14 residues. The CDR3 sequence is CASSYLKGFGEQYF. For the CDR3, the DNA is TGTGCCAGCAGTTACTTGAAGGGGTTCGGGGAGCAGTACTTC.

With regard to this clonotype: Its ends do not fully match the called genes, so a read error is possible. This rearrangement joins TRBV12-3 or TRBV12-4 to TRBJ2-4, with D perhaps matching TRBD1 (5 bases). The CDR3 is made up of 18 amino acids. CDR3 loop: CANSLWRGADIAKNNQYF. For the CDR3, the DNA is TGTGCCAACAGCTTATGGCGTGGGGCGGACATAGCCAAAAACAATCAGTACTTC.

Details on this clonotype: The junction does not match germline at one end; this may be a read error. The CDR3 here is CTSNDLDRGLTGEMFF. CDR3 DNA sequence: TGCACCAGCAACGATCTGGACAGGGGGTTAACCGGTGAGATGTTTTTT. The chain has TRBV4-1 and TRBJ2-2; TRBD1 agrees at 10 bases. Germline loops: CDR1 MGHRA, CDR2 YSYEKL. The CDR3 totals 16 residues.

Of note for this clonotype: Relative to the germline gene, one junction end is altered; a read error may explain this. The rearrangement links TRBV12-3 or TRBV12-4 to TRBJ2-2; 10 bases line up with TRBD2. This CDR3 is built from 16 residues. The CDR3 here is CASSLVLAGVFGKLFF. CDR3 nucleotide sequence: TGTGCCAGCAGTTTAGTGCTAGCGGGAGTCTTCGGGAAGCTGTTTTTT.

In its sample, this clonotype is medium-sized. The V gene is TRBV12-3 or TRBV12-4, the J gene TRBJ2-1; D uncertain. V dropped 3 bases and J dropped 8 bases, with 8 bases sitting between them. The CDR3 runs to 12 residues. The CDR3 loop reads CASSFRGHEQFF. In nucleotides, the CDR3 is TGTGCCAGCAGTTTTCGCGGACATGAGCAGTTCTTC.

Comment on this clonotype: The junction does not match germline at one end; this may be a read error. This rearrangement joins TRBV29-1 to TRBJ2-5; possible D gene TRBD1, 6 bases. This CDR3 is 13 amino acids long. CDR1 and CDR2 (germline): SQVTM, ANQGSEA. The CDR3 bases are TGCGGCGTTGAAGGGACACTCAATGAGACCCAGTACTTC. Translation gives CGVEGTLNETQYF.

About this clonotype itself: The junction departs from the called germline gene at one end, perhaps through a read error. The chain combines TRBV4-2 with TRBJ2-7; 16 bases map to TRBD2. CDR3 length: 18 residues. Germline CDR1 and CDR2: LGHNA and YNFKEQ. The chain's CDR3 is CASSGKPGLAGGPRERHF. For the CDR3, the DNA is TGTGCCAGCAGTGGAAAACCGGGACTAGCGGGAGGGCCACGCGAGCGGCACTTC.

This chain connects TRBV4-2 to TRBJ2-7, with 9 bases lining up with TRBD2. This CDR3 is built from 18 residues. Germline V gene sequence: CDR1 LGHNA, CDR2 YNFKEQ. The V and J ends lost 1 base and 7 bases, in that order; junction bases with no gene match: 17. The CDR3 coding sequence is TGTGCCAGCAGCCAAGCCGGCACTGGAGCGGGAGGAACTTATGAGCAGTACTTC. Translating gives CASSQAGTGAGGTYEQYF.

This clonotype was observed a handful of times. A read error may account for a junction end that differs from germline. CDR3 DNA: TGCAGCGTGCACATGGGGAATGTGAACACTAAAGCTTTCTTT. This gives the protein CSVHMGNVNTKAFF. This chain links TRBV29-1 with TRBJ1-1, with D unclear. CDR3 length equals 14 residues. Germline values: CDR1 SQVTM, CDR2 ANQGSEA.

The genes are TRBV5-6 and TRBJ2-2; 7 bases are a match to TRBD2. V lost 6 bases and J lost 5; bases outside the gene matches: 13. Germline assignment: CDR1 SGHDT and CDR2 YYEEEE. This CDR3 contains 16 residues. CDR3 region: CASNLGRERATGELFF. The CDR3 nucleotides are TGTGCCAGCAACCTCGGGCGGGAGAGAGCGACCGGGGAGCTGTTTTTT.

Worth noting for this clonotype: The junction does not match germline at one end; this may be a read error. The chain joins TRBV5-1 to TRBJ1-3; tentative D call: TRBD1 (5 bases). CDR1 and CDR2 (germline): SGHRS, YFSETQ. The CDR3 length is 14 residues. The CDR3 protein is CASSLDISGNTIYF. CDR3 sequence (DNA): TGCGCCAGCAGTTTGGACATCTCTGGAAACACCATATATTTT.